These T cell receptor beta chains were read from a single sample in a study of memory B cells and T cells in multiple sclerosis. This table comes from immunoSEQ multiplex PCR, and its TCRdb copy is limited to in-frame clones, with some not included. The data hold roughly 14,000 clones, with 69% observed a single time. Material: memory (CD45RO+) CD4+ T cells from blood. All receptors derive from a human donor with multiple sclerosis. The CDR3 runs from the conserved cysteine through the conserved F or W. Fields, in order: clone size, V gene, D gene, CDR3 length, J gene, CDR3 DNA, CDR3 protein. A D gene is named only where the DNA matches it firmly. Only part of the rows carry a size: once, few, many, or a class if the clone is expanded.

>-|TRBV28|TRBD1|15|TRBJ1-5
TGTGCCAGCAGGGGGACAGCATTTGGGAATCAGCCCCAGCATTTT
CASRGTAFGNQPQHF
>medium-sized|TRBV4-1|TRBD2|16|TRBJ2-7
TGCGCCAGCAGCCAAGGAGAGGTAGCGGGAGTCTACGAGCAGTACTTC
CASSQGEVAGVYEQYF
>-|TRBV20-1|-|11|TRBJ1-2
TGCAGTGCCAAACAGGGCGGTGGCTACACCTTC
CSAKQGGGYTF
>-|TRBV6-1|-|15|TRBJ1-4
TGTGCCAGCAGTTTGACAGCCGCAACTAATGAAAAACTGTTTTTT
CASSLTAATNEKLFF
>-|TRBV14|-|15|TRBJ1-3
TGTGCCAGCAGCCAAGATTTGCCCGGTGGAAACACCATATATTTT
CASSQDLPGGNTIYF
>-|TRBV5-1|-|14|TRBJ1-2
TGCGCCAGCAGCTTGGATCCAGGGAACTATGGCTACACCTTC
CASSLDPGNYGYTF
>few|TRBV2|TRBD1|12|TRBJ1-2
TGTGCCAGCAGTGCAGGGGGCCATGGCTACACCTTC
CASSAGGHGYTF
>-|TRBV20-1|-|11|TRBJ2-7
TGCAGTGCTCTACTAGCCTACGAGCAGTACTTC
CSALLAYEQYF
>-|TRBV7-9|-|14|TRBJ2-5
TGTGCCAGCAACATGTTCGGAGTCCAAGAGACCCAGTACTTC
CASNMFGVQETQYF
>few|TRBV25-1|-|11|TRBJ2-5
TGTGCCAGCAGTAGACTAGAGACCCAGTACTTC
CASSRLETQYF
>-|TRBV5-1|TRBD1|14|TRBJ1-2
TGCGCCAGCAGCTTGGGACAGGGGTTAGGAGGCTACACCTTC
CASSLGQGLGGYTF
>-|TRBV25-1|-|15|TRBJ1-4
TGTGCCAGCAGTGAACCGGGATTTATGGCAGAAAAACTGTTTTTT
CASSEPGFMAEKLFF
>-|TRBV5-1|-|14|TRBJ2-3
TGCGCCAGCAGCTTGGAAACAGGCACAGATACGCAGTATTTT
CASSLETGTDTQYF
>-|TRBV6-5|-|14|TRBJ1-6
TGTGCCAGTAGACCCCCGGGGGGTAATTCACCCCTCCACTTT
CASRPPGGNSPLHF
>-|TRBV6-1|TRBD2|16|TRBJ2-1
TGTGCCAGCAGTGGACTAGCGGGAGGCAGCGACAATGAGCAGTTCTTC
CASSGLAGGSDNEQFF
>-|TRBV15|-|15|TRBJ1-1
TGTGCCACCAGCAGAGACCTCCTAGGTTCTTCTGAAGCTTTCTTT
CATSRDLLGSSEAFF
>-|TRBV6-5|TRBD1|13|TRBJ2-7
TGTGCCAGCAGTGACCACAGGGGGGACGAGCAGTACTTC
CASSDHRGDEQYF
>-|TRBV5-4|-|15|TRBJ2-7
TGTGCCAGCAGCTTGGATCCTCTCGCCCCCTACGAGCAGTACTTC
CASSLDPLAPYEQYF
>-|TRBV9|-|12|TRBJ2-3
TGTGCCAGCAGCGCCAGTAGCGATACGCAGTATTTT
CASSASSDTQYF